The 30 T cell receptor beta chains below were found in one sample sequenced in a study of graft-versus-host responses after intestinal transplantation. Their antigens remain unidentified. Clones were sequenced by immunoSEQ multiplex PCR, and TCRdb holds only the in-frame ones, with some missing. The top ten hold about 0.5% of the sample, which has about 93,000 clones, about 93% seen once. The sample in question was unstimulated CD8+ T cells sorted from spleen or lymph node cells, obtained before intestinal transplant. The source of these receptors is a human donor who received an intestinal transplant.

The chain carries TRBV4-2 and TRBJ2-3; 10 positions match TRBD1. The germline gives CDR1 LGHNA, CDR2 YNFKEQ. V gave up 2 bases and J gave up 0 bases; unmatched junction bases: 2. The CDR3 totals 16 residues. In nucleotides, the CDR3 is TGTGCCAGCAGCCAAAAGACAGGGGGCAGCACAGATACGCAGTATTTT. The encoded protein is CASSQKTGGSTDTQYF.

V usage is TRBV30 and J usage is TRBJ1-1; tentative D call: TRBD1 (5 bases). V was pared by 5 bases and J by 5 bases, with 15 bases between. The CDR3 is made up of 13 amino acids. Looked up from germline, CDR1 is GTSNPN and CDR2 is SVGIG (reference sequence). The CDR3 spells CAWAGGRGTEAFF. Here the CDR3 DNA reads TGTGCCTGGGCCGGGGGTAGAGGGACTGAAGCTTTCTTT.

This rearrangement joins TRBV9 to TRBJ2-3, with TRBD2 identical over 12 bases. V gave up 4 bases and J gave up 0 bases; unmatched junction bases: 6. Germline V gives CDR1 SGDLS, CDR2 YYNGEE. The CDR3 has 17 amino acids. The CDR3 protein is CASSTRTSGESTDTQYF. The DNA for the CDR3 is TGTGCCAGCAGCACACGGACTAGCGGGGAAAGCACAGATACGCAGTATTTT.

The chain has TRBV7-7 and TRBJ2-1, with 13 bases matching TRBD2. Germline CDR1 is SSHAT and CDR2 is FNYEAQ (reference sequence). The CDR3 consists of 15 residues. Trimming removed 4 bases from V and 6 bases from J; junction bases left unmatched: 3. In nucleotides, the CDR3 is TGTGCCAGCAGCTCTGGACTAGCGGGAGTCAATGAGCAGTTCTTC. Its protein is CASSSGLAGVNEQFF.

In regard to this clone: The junction and the germline gene differ at one end; a read error may be behind it. The chain links TRBV9 to TRBJ2-7; D is perhaps TRBD2 (6 bases). In germline, CDR1 is SGDLS, CDR2 YYNGEE. The CDR3 is 11 residues long. Written as DNA, the CDR3 is TGTGCCAGCAGCGACCCGGGACTTCTAAACTTC. Translation gives CASSDPGLLNF.

The CDR3: CASSQAGSNFGGDTEAFF. The CDR3 DNA reads as TGTGCCAGCAGCCAAGCCGGGTCCAACTTTGGGGGGGACACTGAAGCTTTCTTT. This chain joins TRBV4-2 and TRBJ1-1; D may be TRBD1 (5 bases). Germline assignment: CDR1 LGHNA and CDR2 YNFKEQ. The CDR3 sequence is 18 residues long. V shed 1 base and J shed 3 bases, with 21 bases lying between them.

The chain combines TRBV7-8 with TRBJ1-1; D perhaps matches TRBD1 (6 bases). Trimming left V 2 bases short and J 3 bases short, with 10 bases between. Germline CDR1 is SGHVS and CDR2 is FQNEAQ. This CDR3 contains 14 residues. Here the CDR3 DNA reads TGTGCCAGCAGCTTACAGGGGATCTACACTGAAGCTTTCTTT. Encoded protein: CASSLQGIYTEAFF. The full variable domain, in which reference TRBV7-8 and TRBJ1-1 provide the parts outside the CDR3, is GAGVSQSPRYKVAKRGQDVALRCDPISGHVSLFWYQQALGQGPEFLTYFQNEAQLDKSGLPSDRFFAERPEGSVSTLKIQRTQQEDSAVYLCASSLQGIYTEAFFGQGTRLTVV.

Here the CDR3 DNA reads TGTGCCAGCAGCCCCCCGGGGGAGGGGAACTATGGCTACACCTTC. Its translation is CASSPPGEGNYGYTF. The chain links TRBV7-2 to TRBJ1-2; D might be TRBD1 (5 bases). This CDR3 is built from 15 residues. The V end lost 5 bases, the J end lost 2 bases, and 15 bases lay between the germline ends. The germline V gene encodes CDR1 SGHTA and CDR2 FQGNSA.

V is TRBV7-7 and J is TRBJ1-1; no reliable D call. The CDR3 consists of 13 residues. Germline V gene lookup returns CDR1 SSHAT and CDR2 FNYEAQ (reference sequence). Trimming cost V 3 bases and J 1 base, with 6 bases left between them. CDR3 nucleotide sequence: TGTGCCAGCAGCTTGAGTGGGAACACTGAAGCTTTCTTT. This codes for CASSLSGNTEAFF.

This rearrangement joins TRBV5-1 to TRBJ2-7; 9 bases are shared with TRBD2. The CDR3 extends over 13 amino acids. CDR1 and CDR2 from the germline V gene are SGHRS and YFSETQ. V lost 0 bases and J lost 9; bases outside the gene matches: 4. DNA for the CDR3: TGCGCCAGCAGCTTGGAAGCGGGAGGTATGCAGTACTTC. It codes for CASSLEAGGMQYF.

This chain connects TRBV19 to TRBJ1-6; 10 bases match TRBD1. CDR1 LNHDA and CDR2 SQIVND come from the germline V gene (reference sequence). The CDR3 has 13 residues. J was trimmed by 6 bases and V by 9 bases; bases with no gene match: 2. CDR3 nucleotides: TGTGCCAGCTGGGACAGGGGTAATTCACCCCTCCACTTT. Encoded protein: CASWDRGNSPLHF.

The chain recombines TRBV27 with TRBJ2-5; tentative D call: TRBD1 (6 bases). V was clipped by 5 bases and J by 4 bases, with 11 bases between them. Germline V gene data show CDR1 as MNHEY and CDR2 as SMNVEV (reference sequence). CDR3 size: 13 residues. The CDR3 here is CASSRTEGETQYF. CDR3 in DNA: TGTGCCAGCAGTCGGACAGAGGGAGAGACCCAGTACTTC.

The chain is built from TRBV7-9 and TRBJ2-7; TRBD1 agrees at 11 bases. Losses at the gene ends were 0 bases for V and 2 bases for J; bases not matched to a gene: 0. Germline V gene lookup returns CDR1 SEHNR and CDR2 FQNEAQ (reference sequence). The CDR3 length is 15 residues. The CDR3 DNA sequence: TGTGCCAGCAGCTTAGCGGGACAGGGGGCCTACGAGCAGTACTTC. The encoded protein is CASSLAGQGAYEQYF. The full variable domain, rest sourced from reference TRBV7-9 and TRBJ2-7, is DTGVSQNPRHKITKRGQNVTFRCDPISEHNRLYWYRQTLGQGPEFLTYFQNEAQLEKSRLLSDRFSAERPKGSFSTLEIQRTEQGDSAMYLCASSLAGQGAYEQYFGPGTRLTVT.

This clone was seen only a few times. This chain connects TRBV27 to TRBJ1-1, with D perhaps matching TRBD1 (6 bases). Germline-derived CDR1 and CDR2 are MNHEY and SMNVEV (reference sequence). The CDR3 loop spans 15 amino acids. Trimming removed 5 bases at V and 1 base at J, with 14 bases between. The CDR3 reads CASSPWTEGNTEAFF. Written as DNA, the CDR3 is TGTGCCAGCAGTCCCTGGACAGAGGGGAACACTGAAGCTTTCTTT.

The chain combines TRBV6-6 with TRBJ2-7; D might be TRBD2 (6 bases). The CDR3 length is 13 residues. Germline assignment: CDR1 MNHNY and CDR2 SVGAGI (reference sequence). Trimming shortened V by 5 bases and J by 5 bases, and 13 bases separated the two germline ends. The CDR3 reads CASSVGGMNEQYF. The CDR3 DNA is TGTGCCAGCAGTGTTGGAGGGATGAACGAGCAGTACTTC.

The chain carries TRBV6-5 and TRBJ2-7; 7 bases match TRBD1. This CDR3 is built from 15 residues. CDR1 MNHEY and CDR2 SVGAGI come from the germline V gene. The junction had 7 bases not matched to a gene; V was cut back by 2 bases and J by 3 bases. The CDR3 coding sequence is TGTGCCAGCAGTTACGACGAGGGACAGAACTACGAGCAGTACTTC. Residues: CASSYDEGQNYEQYF.

This clone was found once. This sequence joins TRBV10-1 and TRBJ2-2; TRBD2 matches 11 bases. The J segment lost 6 bases and the V segment lost 3 bases, leaving 15 bases of the junction unmatched. Germline V gene lookup returns CDR1 WNHNN and CDR2 SYGVQD (reference sequence). The CDR3 is 19 residues long. DNA of the CDR3: TGCGCCAGCAGTGACCCCGACATCACTAGCGGGAGCCATGCCGGGGAGCTGTTTTTT. This gives the protein CASSDPDITSGSHAGELFF.

The chain couples TRBV19 to TRBJ2-7; a weak D match, TRBD1 (6 bases). The CDR3 has 13 amino acids. The ends were cut back, 5 bases at V and 2 bases at J, with 10 bases in the middle. The germline V gene encodes CDR1 LNHDA and CDR2 SQIVND (reference sequence). In DNA form, the CDR3 reads TGTGCCAGTAGTCCGGGACAAGCCTACGAGCAGTACTTC. Amino acid sequence: CASSPGQAYEQYF. Supplemented by reference TRBV19 and TRBJ2-7, the full variable domain reads DGGITQSPKYLFRKEGQNVTLSCEQNLNHDAMYWYRQDPGQGLRLIYYSQIVNDFQKGDIAEGYSVSREKKESFPLTVTSAQKNPTAFYLCASSPGQAYEQYFGPGTRLTVT.

The J gene is TRBJ2-2, the V gene TRBV4-1; D is possibly TRBD2 (7 bases). V dropped 0 bases and J dropped 4 bases, with 15 bases sitting between them. CDR1 and CDR2 (germline): MGHRA, YSYEKL. The CDR3 loop spans 17 amino acids. CDR3 amino acids: CASSQEGAGTSTGELFF. DNA of the CDR3: TGCGCCAGCAGCCAAGAAGGAGCGGGGACAAGCACCGGGGAGCTGTTTTTT.

This chain connects TRBV4-1 to TRBJ1-6; TRBD1 aligns across 7 bases. This CDR3 comprises 14 residues. Germline CDR1 and CDR2: MGHRA and YSYEKL. J was trimmed by 10 bases and V by 1 base; bases with no gene match: 4. The CDR3 protein is CASSQGQGESPLHF. The CDR3 DNA follows: TGCGCCAGCAGCCAAGGACAGGGTGAATCACCCCTCCACTTT.

The chain employs TRBV19 and TRBJ1-1; unclear D gene. The V and J ends lost 1 base and 1 base respectively, with 4 bases between them. In germline, CDR1 is LNHDA, CDR2 SQIVND (reference sequence). This CDR3 comprises 13 residues. DNA of the CDR3: TGTGCCAGTAGTATAGCCAGGAACACTGAAGCTTTCTTT. It translates to CASSIARNTEAFF.

The chain carries TRBV7-2 and TRBJ1-2; 9 nucleotides line up with TRBD1. Losses at the gene ends were 5 bases for V and 6 bases for J; bases not matched to a gene: 7. The CDR3 consists of 14 residues. Germline V CDR1 and CDR2: SGHTA, FQGNSA. The CDR3 nucleotides read TGTGCCAGCAGCCTACAGGGGGCGCACAATGGCTACACCTTC. Amino acids: CASSLQGAHNGYTF.

This clone has more than one count but fewer than ten. The J gene is TRBJ1-2, the V gene TRBV6-1; the D is unclear. The CDR3 has 15 amino acids. The germline V gene has CDR1 MNHNS and CDR2 SASEGT. The V end lost 3 bases, the J end lost 2 bases, and 13 bases lay between the germline ends. The chain's CDR3 is CASSDAGGLNYGYTF. CDR3 DNA sequence: TGTGCCAGCAGTGACGCGGGTGGCTTAAACTATGGCTACACCTTC.

This clone was counted a single time. The rearrangement joins TRBV7-2 to TRBJ1-2; 7 positions agree with TRBD1. This CDR3 comprises 16 residues. Trimming removed 5 bases from V and 6 bases from J; junction bases left unmatched: 15. The germline gives CDR1 SGHTA, CDR2 FQGNSA. The CDR3 loop is CASSPTGGQLFDGYTF. The CDR3 DNA follows: TGTGCCAGCAGCCCGACCGGGGGACAGCTATTTGATGGCTACACCTTC.

This chain uses TRBV2 with TRBJ1-5; TRBD1 might be the D (5 bases). Trimming left V 3 bases short and J 11 bases short, with 20 bases between. CDR3 length equals 15 residues. Per the germline V gene, CDR1 is SNHLY and CDR2 is FYNNEI. CDR3 amino acids: CASSDWGTRGVAQHF. CDR3 coding DNA: TGTGCCAGCAGTGATTGGGGGACTCGGGGAGTAGCCCAGCATTTT.

The chain links TRBV7-9 to TRBJ2-7; perhaps TRBD1 as D (5 bases). Germline CDR1 SEHNR, CDR2 FQNEAQ (reference sequence). The CDR3 is 14 residues long. The V end lost 5 bases, the J end lost 0 bases, and 11 bases lay between the germline ends. CDR3 bases: TGTGCCAGCAGCATAATAACAGGCTCCTACGAGCAGTACTTC. Its protein product is CASSIITGSYEQYF.

The CDR3 loop is CAWWAQGSYNEQFF. The CDR3 DNA sequence: TGTGCCTGGTGGGCGCAGGGAAGCTACAATGAGCAGTTCTTC. The V and J genes are TRBV30 and TRBJ2-1, with D possibly TRBD1 on 5 matching bases. Germline V gene data show CDR1 as GTSNPN and CDR2 as SVGIG (reference sequence). This CDR3 contains 14 residues. V was pared by 5 bases and J by 3 bases, with 14 bases between.

The V call is TRBV27, the J call TRBJ2-7; D not resolved. Trimming pared 0 bases from V and 6 bases from J, leaving 12 bases between. This CDR3 comprises 14 residues. CDR1 is MNHEY and CDR2 is SMNVEV in the germline V gene (reference sequence). CDR3 protein: CASSLSVTPGEQYF. CDR3 bases: TGTGCCAGCAGTTTATCGGTAACCCCCGGCGAGCAGTACTTC.

Details on this clone: The same CDR3 also results from other DNA sequences found in this sample. V is TRBV4-1 and J is TRBJ2-1; no clear D gene. The CDR3 is 11 amino acids. V was cut by 1 base and J by 10 bases, with 5 bases left in between. Germline V gene sequence: CDR1 MGHRA, CDR2 YSYEKL. For the CDR3, the DNA is TGCGCCAGCAGCCAAGGTCAGGAGCAGTTCTTC. This translates into CASSQGQEQFF.

This chain connects TRBV5-6 to TRBJ1-2, with D uncertain. V gave up 4 bases and J gave up 2 bases, with 6 bases separating them. CDR1 and CDR2 (germline): SGHDT, YYEEEE. The CDR3 loop spans 12 amino acids. CDR3 sequence: CASSPLNYGYTF. CDR3 DNA sequence: TGTGCCAGCAGCCCTCTCAACTATGGCTACACCTTC.